Listed below are T cell receptor beta chains from one sample, sequenced in a study of Ad26.COV2.S vaccination and SARS-CoV-2 variants. Sequenced by immunoSEQ multiplex PCR; TCRdb stores in-frame clones only, minus some. The data show hundreds of thousands of clones, around 89% seen once. The sequenced sample was peripheral blood, obtained in a trial of Ad26.COV2.S vaccine versus placebo. These TCRs come from a person aged 18 to 59 who received the Ad26.COV2.S COVID-19 vaccine or a placebo. The CDR3 runs from the conserved cysteine through the conserved F or W. The order of the fields is J gene, clone size, D gene, V gene, CDR3 protein, CDR3 DNA. The D gene is left open where the match is weak. The size field is filled for only some rows; it gives once, few, many or a size class.

TRBJ2-3 - - TRBV19 CASSISGVTDTQYF TGTGCCAGTAGTATTAGTGGGGTAACAGATACGCAGTATTTT
TRBJ1-1 - - TRBV24-1 CATSDAYGWAFF TGTGCCACCAGTGACGCCTATGGTTGGGCTTTCTTT
TRBJ2-1 - TRBD2 TRBV6-5 CASRLGGGNEQFF TGTGCCAGCAGGTTGGGGGGGGGCAATGAGCAGTTCTTC
TRBJ1-2 - - TRBV12-2 CASRLGQKYGYTF TGTGCAAGTCGCTTAGGACAGAAGTATGGCTACACCTTC
TRBJ2-2 - TRBD2 TRBV5-1 CASSLKGTSPTGELFF TGCGCCAGCAGCTTAAAAGGGACTAGCCCCACCGGGGAGCTGTTTTTT
TRBJ1-5 - - TRBV19 CASSTQGSHQPQHF TGTGCCAGTAGCACGCAGGGTAGCCATCAGCCCCAGCATTTT
TRBJ2-1 - TRBD2 TRBV27 CASRSSGFYNEQFF TGTGCCAGCAGGTCTAGCGGGTTTTACAATGAGCAGTTCTTC
TRBJ2-7 - - TRBV2 CASSERQRTTYEQYF TGTGCCAGCAGTGAACGACAGAGAACAACCTACGAGCAGTACTTC
TRBJ1-2 - - TRBV12-3/TRBV12-4 CASSYTGNYGYTF TGTGCCAGCAGTTATACAGGGAACTATGGCTACACCTTC
TRBJ1-2 - - TRBV11-2 CASRHGHPYGYTF TGTGCCAGCAGACACGGGCACCCCTATGGCTACACCTTC
TRBJ1-2 - - TRBV4-2 CASSQDKGIYGYTF TGTGCCAGCAGCCAAGATAAGGGGATCTATGGCTACACCTTC
TRBJ1-6 - TRBD1 TRBV10-3 CAIRDSGNSPLHF TGTGCCATCCGGGACAGCGGCAATTCACCCCTCCACTTT
TRBJ2-4 - - TRBV29-1 CSALGQNIQYF TGCAGCGCCCTAGGACAAAACATTCAGTACTTC
TRBJ2-4 - - TRBV18 CASSRSLENIQYF TGTGCCAGCTCACGCTCTCTGGAAAACATTCAGTACTTC
TRBJ1-2 - - TRBV7-8 CASSLAGGNYGYTF TGTGCCAGCAGCTTAGCGGGAGGGAACTATGGCTACACCTTC
TRBJ1-4 once - TRBV11-2 CASSQRTVHNEKLFF TGTGCCAGCAGCCAACGGACAGTACATAATGAAAAACTGTTTTTT
TRBJ2-1 - - TRBV4-1 CASSQDWRGGMTQFF TGCGCCAGCAGCCAAGATTGGAGGGGGGGCATGACGCAGTTCTTC
TRBJ1-6 - TRBD1 TRBV6-1 CVSSETRTGANYNSPLHF TGTGTCAGCAGCGAAACGAGAACAGGGGCCAACTATAATTCACCCCTCCACTTT
TRBJ2-7 - - TRBV6-5 CASSLVGSYEQYF TGTGCCAGCAGTCTAGTGGGATCCTACGAGCAGTACTTC
TRBJ2-2 - TRBD1 TRBV6-4 CASSDSYYGTGVTGELFF TGTGCCAGCAGTGACTCTTACTATGGGACAGGGGTCACCGGGGAGCTGTTTTTT
TRBJ2-7 - TRBD2 TRBV27 CASSLDGGSPSYEQYF TGTGCCAGCAGTTTAGACGGCGGGAGCCCCTCCTACGAGCAGTACTTC
TRBJ2-5 - TRBD2 TRBV10-3 CAISEREGLAQYF TGTGCCATCAGCGAGCGGGAGGGGCTAGCCCAGTACTTC
TRBJ1-2 few - TRBV21-1 CASPSENLRQGPPGGYTF TGTGCCAGCCCCTCAGAAAACCTTCGACAGGGTCCCCCAGGGGGCTACACCTTC
TRBJ2-2 - - TRBV7-2 CASSLVSGNTGELFF TGTGCCAGCAGCTTAGTTAGCGGAAACACCGGGGAGCTGTTTTTT
TRBJ1-2 - - TRBV7-6 CASSLAGGQAPHGYTF TGTGCCAGCAGCTTAGCGGGAGGGCAGGCGCCACATGGCTACACCTTC
TRBJ1-1 - - TRBV12-3/TRBV12-4 CASTKLRGTEAFF TGTGCCAGCACTAAACTAAGGGGCACTGAAGCTTTCTTT
TRBJ2-5 - TRBD2 TRBV5-1 CASSMQSGGQETQYF TGCGCCAGCAGCATGCAGAGCGGGGGGCAAGAGACCCAGTACTTC
TRBJ2-2 - TRBD1 TRBV29-1 CSVSRGRAGELFF TGCAGCGTTAGCAGGGGGCGCGCCGGGGAGCTGTTTTTT
TRBJ1-1 few TRBD1 TRBV4-2 CASSQAVTGGSTEAFF TGTGCCAGCAGCCAAGCGGTGACAGGGGGCAGCACTGAAGCTTTCTTT
TRBJ2-7 - TRBD2 TRBV27 CASSLRLAAYEQYF TGTGCCAGCAGTTTACGACTAGCGGCCTACGAGCAGTACTTC
TRBJ2-7 - TRBD2 TRBV5-6 CASSLSRSSGTYEQYF TGTGCCAGCAGCTTGAGTCGGTCTAGCGGGACCTACGAGCAGTACTTC
TRBJ2-7 - TRBD2 TRBV6-2/TRBV6-3 CASSPIAGGSYEQHF TGTGCCAGCAGCCCCATAGCGGGGGGATCCTACGAGCAGCACTTC
TRBJ2-5 - - TRBV18 CASSLAFKETQYF TGTGCCAGCTCACTGGCATTCAAAGAGACCCAGTACTTC
TRBJ2-2 - - TRBV10-3 CATRATNANTGELFF TGTGCCACCCGAGCGACCAACGCGAACACCGGGGAGCTGTTTTTT
TRBJ1-1 - - TRBV12-3/TRBV12-4 CASRKGGHTEAFF TGTGCCAGCAGGAAGGGGGGACACACTGAAGCTTTCTTT
TRBJ2-7 once - TRBV12-2 CASRPPGGRAYEQYF TGTGCAAGTCGCCCACCGGGGGGGCGGGCCTACGAGCAGTACTTC